This TCR beta chain came from a study of PD-L1 blockade in urothelial cancer. Study details: Blood was tested 3 weeks (second dose) and 6 weeks into treatment.

Clones were read by immunoSEQ multiplex PCR, and TCRdb kept only the in-frame ones, dropping some. The repertoire includes some 45,000 clones, 70% to 90% of them detected once, and approximately 25% sits in the top ten. Time point: pretreatment peripheral blood. V lost 6 bases to trimming and J lost 0 bases; unmatched junction nucleotides: 0. Germline loops: CDR1 SGHTA, CDR2 FQGTGA. CDR3 length: 14 amino acids. This chain links TRBV7-3 with TRBJ2-1; 9 bases map to TRBD1. Sample: PBMCs, taken around atezolizumab (anti-PD-L1) treatment. This clonotype originated in a donor aged 40 or over with urothelial cancer. The CDR3 DNA follows: TGTGCCAGCAGGGGACAGGGCTCCTACAATGAGCAGTTCTTC. Translation: CASRGQGSYNEQFF.